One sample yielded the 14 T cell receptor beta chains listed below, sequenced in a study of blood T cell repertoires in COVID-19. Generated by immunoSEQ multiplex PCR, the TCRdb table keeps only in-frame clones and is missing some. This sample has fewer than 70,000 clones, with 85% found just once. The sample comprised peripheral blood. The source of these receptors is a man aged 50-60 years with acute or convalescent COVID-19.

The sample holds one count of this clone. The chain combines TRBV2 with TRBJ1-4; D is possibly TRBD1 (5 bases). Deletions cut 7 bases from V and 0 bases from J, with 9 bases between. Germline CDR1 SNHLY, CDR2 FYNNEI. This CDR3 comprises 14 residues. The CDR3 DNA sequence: TGTGCCAGCAAACAGGATGCAACTAATGAAAAACTGTTTTTT. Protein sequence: CASKQDATNEKLFF.

The CDR3 spells CASSPQWGGTDTQYF. The CDR3 DNA sequence: TGTGCCAGCAGTCCGCAATGGGGAGGCACAGATACGCAGTATTTT. The chain couples TRBV27 to TRBJ2-3, with D perhaps TRBD2 (5 bases). Germline CDR1 MNHEY, CDR2 SMNVEV (reference sequence). Trimming removed 5 bases from V and 1 base from J, with 13 bases in between. This CDR3 spans 15 amino acids.

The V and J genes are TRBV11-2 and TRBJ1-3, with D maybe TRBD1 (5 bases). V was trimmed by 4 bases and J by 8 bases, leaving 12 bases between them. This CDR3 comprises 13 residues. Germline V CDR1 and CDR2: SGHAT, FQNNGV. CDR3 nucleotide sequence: TGTGCCAGCAGCTGGGGGGTATCGGACACCATATATTTT. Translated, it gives CASSWGVSDTIYF. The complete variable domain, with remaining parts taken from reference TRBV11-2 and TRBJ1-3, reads EAGVAQSPRYKIIEKRQSVAFWCNPISGHATLYWYQQILGQGPKLLIQFQNNGVVDDSQLPKDRFSAERLKGVDSTLKIQPAKLEDSAVYLCASSWGVSDTIYFGEGSWLTVV.

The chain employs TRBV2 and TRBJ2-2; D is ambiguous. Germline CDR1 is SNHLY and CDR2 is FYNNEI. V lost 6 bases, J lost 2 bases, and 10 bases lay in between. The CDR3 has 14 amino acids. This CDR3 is CASRKDSNTGELFF. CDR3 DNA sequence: TGTGCCAGCAGAAAAGACTCAAACACCGGGGAGCTGTTTTTT.

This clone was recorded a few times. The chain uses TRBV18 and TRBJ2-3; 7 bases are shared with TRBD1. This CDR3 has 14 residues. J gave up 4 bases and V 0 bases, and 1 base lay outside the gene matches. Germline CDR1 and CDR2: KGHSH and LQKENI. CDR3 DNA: TGTGCCAGCTCACCACCCGGACAGGCAGATACGCAGTATTTT. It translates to CASSPPGQADTQYF.

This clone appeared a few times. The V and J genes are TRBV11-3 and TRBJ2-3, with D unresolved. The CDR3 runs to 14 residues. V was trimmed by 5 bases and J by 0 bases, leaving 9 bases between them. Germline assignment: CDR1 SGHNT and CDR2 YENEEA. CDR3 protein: CASSPGSSTDTQYF. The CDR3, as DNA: TGTGCCAGCAGCCCCGGTTCTAGCACAGATACGCAGTATTTT.

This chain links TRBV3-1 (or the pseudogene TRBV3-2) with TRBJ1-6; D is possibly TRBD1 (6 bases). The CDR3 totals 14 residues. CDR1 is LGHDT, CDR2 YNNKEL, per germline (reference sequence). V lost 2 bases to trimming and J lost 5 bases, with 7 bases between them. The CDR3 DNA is TGTGCCAGCAGCCAAAGGACAGATAATTCACCCCTCCACTTT. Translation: CASSQRTDNSPLHF.

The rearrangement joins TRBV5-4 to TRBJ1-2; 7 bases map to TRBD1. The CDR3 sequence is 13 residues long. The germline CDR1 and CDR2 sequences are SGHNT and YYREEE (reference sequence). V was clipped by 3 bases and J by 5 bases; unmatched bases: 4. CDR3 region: CASSSTGTYGYTF. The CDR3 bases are TGTGCCAGCAGCTCGACAGGGACATATGGCTACACCTTC.

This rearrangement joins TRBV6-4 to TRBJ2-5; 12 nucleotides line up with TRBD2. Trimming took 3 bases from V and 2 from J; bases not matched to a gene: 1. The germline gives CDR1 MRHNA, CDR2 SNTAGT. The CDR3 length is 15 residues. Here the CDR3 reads CASSETSGGQETQYF. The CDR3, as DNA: TGTGCCAGCAGTGAAACTAGCGGGGGGCAAGAGACCCAGTACTTC.

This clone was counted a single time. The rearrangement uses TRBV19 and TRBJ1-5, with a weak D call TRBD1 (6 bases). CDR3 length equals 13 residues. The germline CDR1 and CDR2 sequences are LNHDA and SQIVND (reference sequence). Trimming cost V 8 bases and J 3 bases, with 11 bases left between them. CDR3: CASCRDTNQPQHF. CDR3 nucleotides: TGTGCCAGTTGCCGGGACACCAATCAGCCCCAGCATTTT.

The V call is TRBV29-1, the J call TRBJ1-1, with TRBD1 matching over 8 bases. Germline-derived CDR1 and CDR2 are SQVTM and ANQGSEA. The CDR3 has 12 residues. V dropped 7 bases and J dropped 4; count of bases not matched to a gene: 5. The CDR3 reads CSAPGGTTEAFF. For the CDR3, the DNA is TGCAGCGCCCCAGGGGGCACCACTGAAGCTTTCTTT.

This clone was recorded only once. The CDR3 DNA follows: TGTGCCAGCAGTTTGAGGGGGCCCTACGAGCAGTACGTC. Translated, it gives CASSLRGPYEQYV. The chain uses TRBV28 and TRBJ2-7; 7 bases line up with TRBD1. The CDR3 has 13 residues. The germline CDR1 and CDR2 sequences are MDHEN and SYDVKM. The V and J ends lost 3 bases and 2 bases, in that order; junction bases with no gene match: 1.

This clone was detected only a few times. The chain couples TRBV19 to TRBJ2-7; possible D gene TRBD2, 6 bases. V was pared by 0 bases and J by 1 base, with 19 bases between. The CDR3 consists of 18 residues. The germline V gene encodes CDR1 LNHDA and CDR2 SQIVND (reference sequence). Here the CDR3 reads CASSIDLTAGTRSYEQYF. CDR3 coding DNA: TGTGCCAGTAGTATAGACCTTACGGCCGGGACTCGTTCCTACGAGCAGTACTTC.

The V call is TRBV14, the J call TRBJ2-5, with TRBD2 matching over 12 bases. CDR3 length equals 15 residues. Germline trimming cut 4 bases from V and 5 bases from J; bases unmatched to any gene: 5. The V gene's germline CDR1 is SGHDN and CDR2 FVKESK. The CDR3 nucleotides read TGTGCCAGCAGCCCGACTAGCGGGGGAGGGGAGACCCAGTACTTC. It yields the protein CASSPTSGGGETQYF.